One TCR beta chain is described in this entry. Repertoires were generated with immunoSEQ multiplex PCR, while TCRdb's copy carries only in-frame clones and drops some. Here the sample spans tens of thousands of clones, approximately 72% being singletons. Per the germline V gene, CDR1 is SGHTA and CDR2 is FQGTGA. CDR3 length equals 17 residues. The ends lost 2 bases at V and 4 bases at J; junction bases unmatched: 8. This record belongs to a study of early stage breast cancer tumors. This chain links TRBV7-3 with TRBJ2-5, with 12 bases fitting TRBD2. The TCR comes from a person in their fifties or sixties with breast cancer. The sample consisted of blood. The CDR3 sequence: CASSLGTSGRRGETQYF. The CDR3 DNA is TGTGCCAGCAGCTTAGGAACTAGCGGGAGGAGAGGAGAGACCCAGTACTTC.